This T cell receptor (beta chain) originates from a study of shared clonotypes between healthy human individuals. Germline loops: CDR1 SGHRS, CDR2 YFSETQ. The CDR3 spans 15 residues. Trimming left V 1 base short and J 2 bases short, with 11 bases between. Running of the assay took place at deep level. Sequenced by immunoSEQ multiplex PCR; TCRdb stores in-frame clones only, minus some. The sample lists millions of clones, 90% to 95% occurring once. This clonotype originated in a man between 18 and 29 years old in good health. Sequencing was carried out using naive CD4+ T cells sorted from blood. Noted subset: CD45RA+ positively selected. The genes are TRBV5-1 and TRBJ2-3; D not certain. In DNA, the CDR3 is TGCGCCAGCAGCTTGAGGGCCCCCTACACAGATACGCAGTATTTT. Protein sequence: CASSLRAPYTDTQYF.